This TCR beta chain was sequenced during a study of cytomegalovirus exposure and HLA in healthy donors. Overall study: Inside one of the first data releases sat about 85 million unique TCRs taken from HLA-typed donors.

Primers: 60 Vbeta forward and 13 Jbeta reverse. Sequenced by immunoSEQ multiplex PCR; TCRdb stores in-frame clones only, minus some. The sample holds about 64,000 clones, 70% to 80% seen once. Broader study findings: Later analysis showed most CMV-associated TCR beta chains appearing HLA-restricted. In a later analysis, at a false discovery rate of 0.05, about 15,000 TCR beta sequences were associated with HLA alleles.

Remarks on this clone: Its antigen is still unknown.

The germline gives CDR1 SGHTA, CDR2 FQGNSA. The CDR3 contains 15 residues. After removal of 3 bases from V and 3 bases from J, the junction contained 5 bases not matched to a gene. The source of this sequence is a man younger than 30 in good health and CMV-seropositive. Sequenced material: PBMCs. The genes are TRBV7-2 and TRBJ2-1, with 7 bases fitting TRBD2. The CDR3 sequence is CASSLASGNYNEQFF. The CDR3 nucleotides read TGTGCCAGCAGCTTGGCTAGCGGAAACTACAATGAGCAGTTCTTC.